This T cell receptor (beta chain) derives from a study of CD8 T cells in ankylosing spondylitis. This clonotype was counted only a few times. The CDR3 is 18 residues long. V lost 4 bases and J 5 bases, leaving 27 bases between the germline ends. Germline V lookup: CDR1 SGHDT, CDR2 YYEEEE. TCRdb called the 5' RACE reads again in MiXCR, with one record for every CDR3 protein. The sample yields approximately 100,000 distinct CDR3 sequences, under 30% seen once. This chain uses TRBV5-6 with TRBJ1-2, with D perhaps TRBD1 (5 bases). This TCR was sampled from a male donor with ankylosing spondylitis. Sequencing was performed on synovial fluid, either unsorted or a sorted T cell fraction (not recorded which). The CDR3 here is CASSNNWGVLESVYGYTF. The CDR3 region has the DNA TGTGCCAGCAGCAACAACTGGGGGGTACTGGAATCTGTGTATGGCTACACCTTC.